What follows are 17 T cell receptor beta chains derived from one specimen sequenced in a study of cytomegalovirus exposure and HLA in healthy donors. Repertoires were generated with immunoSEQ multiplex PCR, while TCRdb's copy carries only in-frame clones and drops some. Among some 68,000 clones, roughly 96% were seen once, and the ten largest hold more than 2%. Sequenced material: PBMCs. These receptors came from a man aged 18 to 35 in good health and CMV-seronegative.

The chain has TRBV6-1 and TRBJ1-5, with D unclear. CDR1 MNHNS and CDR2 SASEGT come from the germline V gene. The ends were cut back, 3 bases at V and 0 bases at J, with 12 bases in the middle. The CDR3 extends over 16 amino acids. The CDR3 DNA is TGTGCCAGCAGTGACCACGGTGCCCGTAGCAATCAGCCCCAGCATTTT. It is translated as CASSDHGARSNQPQHF.

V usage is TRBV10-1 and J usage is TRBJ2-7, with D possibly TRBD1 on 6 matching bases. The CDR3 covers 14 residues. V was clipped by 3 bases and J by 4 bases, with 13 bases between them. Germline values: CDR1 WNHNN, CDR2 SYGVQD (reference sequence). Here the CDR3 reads CASSDPTGGYEQYF. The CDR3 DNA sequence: TGCGCCAGCAGTGACCCGACAGGCGGTTACGAGCAGTACTTC.

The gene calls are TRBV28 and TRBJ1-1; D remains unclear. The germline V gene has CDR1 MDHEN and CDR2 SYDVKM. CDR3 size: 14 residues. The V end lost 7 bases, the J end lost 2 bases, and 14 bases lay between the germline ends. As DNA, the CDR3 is TGTGCCAGCAACTTGCGGGTAGAAAACACTGAAGCTTTCTTT. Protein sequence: CASNLRVENTEAFF.

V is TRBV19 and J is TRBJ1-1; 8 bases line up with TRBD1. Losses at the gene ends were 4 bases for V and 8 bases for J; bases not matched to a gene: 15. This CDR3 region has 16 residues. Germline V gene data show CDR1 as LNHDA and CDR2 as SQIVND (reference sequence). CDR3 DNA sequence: TGTGCCAGTAGTACTTCCGCCGACAGGGGAGGTAGGGAAGCTTTCTTT. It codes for CASSTSADRGGREAFF.

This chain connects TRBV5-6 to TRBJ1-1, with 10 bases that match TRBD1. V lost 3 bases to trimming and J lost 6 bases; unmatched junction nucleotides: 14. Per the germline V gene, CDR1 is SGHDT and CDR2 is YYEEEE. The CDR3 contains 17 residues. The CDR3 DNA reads TGTGCCAGCAGCTGGGTGACAGGGGGCTTACGGTCCGCTGAAGCTTTCTTT. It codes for CASSWVTGGLRSAEAFF.

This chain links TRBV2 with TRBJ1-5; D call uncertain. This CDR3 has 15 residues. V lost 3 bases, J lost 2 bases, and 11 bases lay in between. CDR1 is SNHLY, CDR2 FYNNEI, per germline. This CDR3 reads CASSEEGLGNQPQHF. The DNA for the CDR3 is TGTGCCAGCAGTGAGGAGGGTTTGGGCAATCAGCCCCAGCATTTT.

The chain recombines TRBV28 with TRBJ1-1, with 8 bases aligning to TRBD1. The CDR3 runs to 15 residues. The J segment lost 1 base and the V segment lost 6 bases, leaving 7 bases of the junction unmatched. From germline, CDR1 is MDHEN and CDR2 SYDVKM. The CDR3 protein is CASSPQGTGNTEAFF. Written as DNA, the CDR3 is TGTGCCAGCAGCCCACAGGGGACAGGGAACACTGAAGCTTTCTTT.

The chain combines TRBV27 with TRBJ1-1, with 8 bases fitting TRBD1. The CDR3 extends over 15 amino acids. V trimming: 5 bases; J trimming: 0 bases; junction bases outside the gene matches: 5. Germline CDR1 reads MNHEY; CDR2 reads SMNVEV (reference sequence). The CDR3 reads CASSPQGGLNTEAFF. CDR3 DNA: TGTGCCAGCAGTCCACAGGGGGGACTGAACACTGAAGCTTTCTTT.

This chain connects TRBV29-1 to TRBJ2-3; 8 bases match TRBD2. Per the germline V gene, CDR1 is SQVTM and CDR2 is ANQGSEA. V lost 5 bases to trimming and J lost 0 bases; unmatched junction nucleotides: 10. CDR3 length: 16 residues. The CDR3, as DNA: TGCAGCGTTCGTACAACCGGGACTAGAAGCACAGATACGCAGTATTTT. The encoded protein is CSVRTTGTRSTDTQYF.

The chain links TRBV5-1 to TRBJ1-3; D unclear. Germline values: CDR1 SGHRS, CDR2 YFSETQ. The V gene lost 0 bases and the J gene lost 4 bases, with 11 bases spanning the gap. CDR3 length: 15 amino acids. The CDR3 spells CASSLEPGSGNTIYF. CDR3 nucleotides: TGCGCCAGCAGCTTGGAACCAGGCTCCGGAAACACCATATATTTT.

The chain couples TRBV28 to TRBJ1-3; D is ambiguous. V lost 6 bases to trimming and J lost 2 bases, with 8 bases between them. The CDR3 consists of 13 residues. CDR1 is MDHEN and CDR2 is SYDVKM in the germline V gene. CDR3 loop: CASSSPAGNTIYF. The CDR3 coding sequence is TGTGCCAGCAGCTCGCCGGCTGGAAACACCATATATTTT.

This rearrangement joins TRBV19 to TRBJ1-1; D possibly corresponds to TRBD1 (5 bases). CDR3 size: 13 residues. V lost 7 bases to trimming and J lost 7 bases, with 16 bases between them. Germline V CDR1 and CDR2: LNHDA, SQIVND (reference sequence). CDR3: CASTPGGVDEAFF. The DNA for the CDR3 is TGTGCCAGTACCCCCGGGGGGGTGGATGAAGCTTTCTTT.

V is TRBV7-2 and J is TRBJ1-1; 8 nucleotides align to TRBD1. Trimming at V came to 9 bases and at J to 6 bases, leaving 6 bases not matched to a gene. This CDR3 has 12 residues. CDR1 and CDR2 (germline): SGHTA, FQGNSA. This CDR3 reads CASNRGWSEAFF. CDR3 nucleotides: TGTGCCAGTAACAGGGGGTGGTCTGAAGCTTTCTTT.

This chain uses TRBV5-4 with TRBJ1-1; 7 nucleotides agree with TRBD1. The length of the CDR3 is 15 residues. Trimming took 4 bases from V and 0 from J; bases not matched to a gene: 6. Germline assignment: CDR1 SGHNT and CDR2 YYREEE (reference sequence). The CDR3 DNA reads TGTGCCAGCAGCCACGCCGGGACAGTGAACACTGAAGCTTTCTTT. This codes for CASSHAGTVNTEAFF.

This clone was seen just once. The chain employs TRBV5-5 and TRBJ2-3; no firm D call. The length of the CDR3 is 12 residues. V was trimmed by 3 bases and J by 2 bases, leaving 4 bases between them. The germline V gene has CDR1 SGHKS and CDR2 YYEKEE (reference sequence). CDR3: CASSSVTDTQYF. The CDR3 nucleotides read TGTGCCAGCAGCTCGGTCACAGATACGCAGTATTTT.

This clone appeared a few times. CDR3 DNA: TGTGCCAGTTCACAGGGTTATGGCTACACCTTC. Amino acids: CASSQGYGYTF. The chain has TRBV19 and TRBJ1-2; a possible D gene is TRBD1 (6 bases). The CDR3 runs 11 residues. The V end was cut by 8 bases, the J end by 5 bases, with 9 bases between. The germline V gene has CDR1 LNHDA and CDR2 SQIVND (reference sequence).

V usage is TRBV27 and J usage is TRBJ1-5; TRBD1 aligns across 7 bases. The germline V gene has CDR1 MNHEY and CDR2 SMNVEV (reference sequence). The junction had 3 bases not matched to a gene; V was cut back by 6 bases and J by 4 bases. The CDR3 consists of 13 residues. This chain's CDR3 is CASSPTGNQPQHF. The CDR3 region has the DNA TGTGCCAGCAGCCCGACAGGGAATCAGCCCCAGCATTTT.